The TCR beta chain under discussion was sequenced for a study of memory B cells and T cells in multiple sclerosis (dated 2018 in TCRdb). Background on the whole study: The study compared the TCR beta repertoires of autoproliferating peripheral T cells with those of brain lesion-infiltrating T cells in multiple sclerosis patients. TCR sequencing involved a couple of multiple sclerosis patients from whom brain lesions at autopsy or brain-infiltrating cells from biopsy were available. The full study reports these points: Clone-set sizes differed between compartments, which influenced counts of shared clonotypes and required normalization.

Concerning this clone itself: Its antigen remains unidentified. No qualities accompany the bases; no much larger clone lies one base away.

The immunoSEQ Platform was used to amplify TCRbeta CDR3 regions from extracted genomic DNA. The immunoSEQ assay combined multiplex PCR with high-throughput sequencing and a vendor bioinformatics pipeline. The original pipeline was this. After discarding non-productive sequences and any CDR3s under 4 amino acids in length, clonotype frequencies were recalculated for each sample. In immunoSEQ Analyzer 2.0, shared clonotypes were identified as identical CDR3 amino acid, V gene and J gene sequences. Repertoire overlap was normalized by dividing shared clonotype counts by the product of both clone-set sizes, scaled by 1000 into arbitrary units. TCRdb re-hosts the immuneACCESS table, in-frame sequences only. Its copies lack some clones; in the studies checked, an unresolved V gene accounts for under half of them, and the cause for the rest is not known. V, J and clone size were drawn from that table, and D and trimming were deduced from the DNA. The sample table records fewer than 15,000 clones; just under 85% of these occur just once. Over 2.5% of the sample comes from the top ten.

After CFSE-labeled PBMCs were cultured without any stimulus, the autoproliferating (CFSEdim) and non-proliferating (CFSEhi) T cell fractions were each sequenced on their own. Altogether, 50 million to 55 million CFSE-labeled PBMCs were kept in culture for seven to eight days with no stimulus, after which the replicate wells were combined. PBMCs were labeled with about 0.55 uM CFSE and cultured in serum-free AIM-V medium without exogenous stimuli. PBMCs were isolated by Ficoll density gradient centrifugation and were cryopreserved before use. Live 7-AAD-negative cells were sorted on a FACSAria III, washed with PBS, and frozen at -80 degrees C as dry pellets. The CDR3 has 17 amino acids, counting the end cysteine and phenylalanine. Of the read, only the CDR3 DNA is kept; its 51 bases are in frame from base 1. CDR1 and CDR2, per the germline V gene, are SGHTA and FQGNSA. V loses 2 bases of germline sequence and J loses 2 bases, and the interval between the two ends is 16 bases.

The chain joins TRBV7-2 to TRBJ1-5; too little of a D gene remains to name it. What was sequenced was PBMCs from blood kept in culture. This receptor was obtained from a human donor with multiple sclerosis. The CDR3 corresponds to CASSLSPGLRGNQPQHF. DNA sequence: TGTGCCAGCAGCTTAAGCCCGGGCCTCCGGGGCAATCAGCCCCAGCATTTT.